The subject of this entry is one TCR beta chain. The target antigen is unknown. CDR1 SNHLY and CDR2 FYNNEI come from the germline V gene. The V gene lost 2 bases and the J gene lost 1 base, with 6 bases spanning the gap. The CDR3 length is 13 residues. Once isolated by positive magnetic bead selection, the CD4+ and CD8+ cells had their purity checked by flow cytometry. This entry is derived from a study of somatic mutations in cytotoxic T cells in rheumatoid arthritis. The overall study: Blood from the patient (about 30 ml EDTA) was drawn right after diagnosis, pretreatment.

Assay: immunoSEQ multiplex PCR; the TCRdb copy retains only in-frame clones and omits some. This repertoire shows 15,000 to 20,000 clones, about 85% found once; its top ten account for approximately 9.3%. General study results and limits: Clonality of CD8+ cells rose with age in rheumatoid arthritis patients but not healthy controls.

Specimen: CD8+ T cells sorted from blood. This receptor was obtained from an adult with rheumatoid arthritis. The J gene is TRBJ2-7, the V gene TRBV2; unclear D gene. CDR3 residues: CASSEHRSYEQYF. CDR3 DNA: TGTGCCAGCAGTGAACACAGATCCTACGAGCAGTACTTC.